This is a list of T cell receptor beta chains from one sample in a study of blood T cell repertoires in COVID-19. Method: immunoSEQ multiplex PCR; TCRdb's copy keeps in-frame clones and lacks some. The sample carries about 58,000 clones, roughly 80% recorded once. The sample was peripheral blood. These receptors were taken from a man older than 75 with COVID-19, enrolled during active disease. CDR3s include the opening cysteine and the closing phenylalanine or tryptophan. A D gene is named only where the DNA matches it firmly. The size of a clone is reported for some rows only, either as once, few or many, or as a class for expanded clones.

J: TRBJ2-5
V: TRBV10-1
D: NA
size: NA
CDR3: CASSASAQETQYF
DNA: TGCGCCAGCAGTGCTAGCGCCCAAGAGACCCAGTACTTC

J: TRBJ2-3
V: TRBV19
D: TRBD2
size: NA
CDR3: CATASVAGGTDTQYF
DNA: TGTGCCACTGCTTCAGTAGCGGGTGGCACAGATACGCAGTATTTT

J: TRBJ1-2
V: TRBV19
D: TRBD1
size: NA
CDR3: CASSYLGDSTSRGYTF
DNA: TGTGCCAGTAGCTACCTAGGGGACAGTACCTCTCGGGGCTACACCTTC

J: TRBJ2-1
V: TRBV15
D: TRBD2
size: few
CDR3: CATSNLAGGLNEQFF
DNA: TGTGCCACCTCGAATCTAGCGGGGGGGCTCAATGAGCAGTTCTTC

J: TRBJ1-1
V: TRBV7-9
D: NA
size: NA
CDR3: CASSSWGSNTEAFF
DNA: TGTGCCAGCAGCTCGTGGGGCTCGAACACTGAAGCTTTCTTT

J: TRBJ2-1
V: TRBV16
D: NA
size: once
CDR3: CASSQSMRGEQFF
DNA: TGTGCCAGCAGCCAATCGATGAGAGGTGAGCAGTTCTTC

J: TRBJ1-2
V: TRBV20-1
D: TRBD1
size: NA
CDR3: CSASLPNRGRNGYTF
DNA: TGCAGTGCTAGTCTACCGAACAGGGGGCGGAATGGCTACACCTTC

J: TRBJ2-7
V: TRBV5-1
D: NA
size: NA
CDR3: CASSLELGSSYEQYF
DNA: TGCGCCAGCAGCTTGGAGCTTGGTAGCTCCTACGAGCAGTACTTC

J: TRBJ1-6
V: TRBV5-4
D: TRBD1
size: once
CDR3: CASSRDRPPYNSPLHF
DNA: TGTGCCAGCAGCCGGGACAGGCCGCCCTATAATTCACCCCTCCACTTT

J: TRBJ2-5
V: TRBV6-5
D: TRBD2
size: NA
CDR3: CASSLGGATQETQYF
DNA: TGTGCCAGCAGTCTCGGGGGGGCAACGCAAGAGACCCAGTACTTC

J: TRBJ1-3
V: TRBV6-5
D: NA
size: once
CDR3: CASSYRGPNSGNTIYF
DNA: TGTGCCAGCAGTTACCGCGGGCCGAACTCTGGAAACACCATATATTTT

J: TRBJ1-1
V: TRBV27
D: NA
size: once
CDR3: CASRPRGGTEAFF
DNA: TGTGCCAGCAGGCCCCGAGGGGGCACTGAAGCTTTCTTT

J: TRBJ2-2
V: TRBV7-9
D: TRBD2
size: NA
CDR3: CASRGGSGSTGELFF
DNA: TGTGCCAGCAGGGGGGGTAGCGGGAGCACCGGGGAGCTGTTTTTT

J: TRBJ1-5
V: TRBV3-1/TRBV3-2
D: NA
size: NA
CDR3: CASSQGGQPQHF
DNA: TGTGCCAGCAGCCAAGGAGGTCAGCCCCAGCATTTT

J: TRBJ2-7
V: TRBV6-2/TRBV6-3
D: TRBD2
size: medium-sized
CDR3: CASSYGSGSYEQYF
DNA: TGTGCCAGCAGTTACGGTAGCGGGTCGTACGAGCAGTACTTC

J: TRBJ1-2
V: TRBV5-5
D: NA
size: NA
CDR3: CASSFEGNYGYTF
DNA: TGTGCCAGCAGCTTTGAGGGTAACTATGGCTACACCTTC

J: TRBJ2-5
V: TRBV13
D: NA
size: NA
CDR3: CASSLVTGQETQYF
DNA: TGTGCCAGCAGCTTAGTCACGGGTCAAGAGACCCAGTACTTC

J: TRBJ1-1
V: TRBV12-3/TRBV12-4
D: NA
size: NA
CDR3: CASSFRTEAFF
DNA: TGTGCCAGCAGTTTCCGGACTGAAGCTTTCTTT

J: TRBJ2-7
V: TRBV20-1
D: NA
size: NA
CDR3: CSASQGTNSYEQYF
DNA: TGCAGTGCTAGTCAAGGGACAAACTCCTACGAGCAGTACTTC

J: TRBJ2-3
V: TRBV30
D: NA
size: NA
CDR3: CAWSVQDTDTQYF
DNA: TGTGCCTGGAGTGTACAGGACACAGATACGCAGTATTTT

J: TRBJ2-1
V: TRBV30
D: TRBD1
size: NA
CDR3: CAWSRDSLNEQFF
DNA: TGTGCCTGGAGCCGGGACAGCCTAAATGAGCAGTTCTTC

J: TRBJ2-3
V: TRBV4-1
D: TRBD1
size: few
CDR3: CASSQSGTDTDTQYF
DNA: TGCGCCAGCAGCCAGTCCGGGACAGACACAGATACGCAGTATTTT

J: TRBJ2-5
V: TRBV6-5
D: NA
size: NA
CDR3: CASSTPLNRMETQYF
DNA: TGTGCCAGCAGTACACCCCTTAACAGGATGGAGACCCAGTACTTC

J: TRBJ2-5
V: TRBV30
D: TRBD2
size: NA
CDR3: CARDAGGRAQYF
DNA: TGTGCCCGGGACGCGGGGGGGAGGGCCCAGTACTTC

J: TRBJ2-4
V: TRBV15
D: NA
size: NA
CDR3: CATSEGGAKNIQYF
DNA: TGTGCCACCAGTGAAGGAGGGGCCAAAAACATTCAGTACTTC

J: TRBJ2-5
V: TRBV18
D: NA
size: NA
CDR3: CASSLQETQYF
DNA: TGTGCCAGCTCCCTACAAGAGACCCAGTACTTC

J: TRBJ2-3
V: TRBV5-1
D: TRBD1
size: NA
CDR3: CASSLASRTGTDTQYF
DNA: TGCGCCAGCAGCTTGGCTTCACGGACAGGGACAGATACGCAGTATTTT

J: TRBJ1-1
V: TRBV27
D: NA
size: NA
CDR3: CASSSQAILAVNTEAFF
DNA: TGTGCCAGCTCCTCTCAGGCAATCCTTGCAGTGAACACTGAAGCTTTCTTT

J: TRBJ2-7
V: TRBV30
D: NA
size: NA
CDR3: CAWSPGTPYEQYF
DNA: TGTGCCTGGAGCCCCGGGACACCTTACGAGCAGTACTTC

J: TRBJ1-5
V: TRBV7-9
D: NA
size: NA
CDR3: CASSPGRGGSNQPQHF
DNA: TGTGCCAGCAGCCCGGGGCGGGGGGGAAGCAATCAGCCCCAGCATTTT

J: TRBJ2-3
V: TRBV29-1
D: NA
size: NA
CDR3: CSVEEVQEDTQYF
DNA: TGCAGCGTTGAAGAGGTACAAGAAGATACGCAGTATTTT

J: TRBJ2-7
V: TRBV5-4
D: NA
size: NA
CDR3: CASSAAQARSSYEQYF
DNA: TGTGCCAGCAGCGCCGCACAGGCCAGGAGCTCCTACGAGCAGTACTTC

J: TRBJ1-2
V: TRBV28
D: NA
size: NA
CDR3: CASSSSTPGLFGYTF
DNA: NA

J: TRBJ1-2
V: TRBV7-2
D: NA
size: NA
CDR3: CASSPEGVYGYTF
DNA: TGTGCCAGCAGCCCAGAGGGGGTTTATGGCTACACCTTC

J: TRBJ1-2
V: TRBV7-9
D: NA
size: NA
CDR3: CASSSEDITDGYTF
DNA: TGTGCCAGCAGCTCCGAGGACATAACGGATGGCTACACCTTC

J: TRBJ2-7
V: TRBV2
D: NA
size: NA
CDR3: CASSDRAGEQYF
DNA: TGTGCCAGCAGTGACAGGGCTGGCGAGCAGTACTTC

J: TRBJ1-1
V: TRBV19
D: NA
size: NA
CDR3: CASTSTAENTEAFF
DNA: TGTGCCAGTACAAGTACGGCGGAGAACACTGAAGCTTTCTTT

J: TRBJ1-1
V: TRBV9
D: NA
size: NA
CDR3: CASSVAGRRNTEAFF
DNA: TGTGCCAGCAGCGTAGCGGGTCGCAGGAACACTGAAGCTTTCTTT

J: TRBJ1-1
V: TRBV6-6
D: NA
size: few
CDR3: CASSPPGSSTEAFF
DNA: TGTGCCAGCAGCCCGCCAGGGTCGAGCACTGAAGCTTTCTTT

J: TRBJ1-6
V: TRBV5-6
D: NA
size: many
CDR3: CASSSQVGDSPLHF
DNA: TGTGCCAGCAGCTCGCAGGTCGGGGATTCACCCCTCCACTTT

J: TRBJ1-1
V: TRBV4-1
D: TRBD1
size: once
CDR3: CASSQDPKGGGRTEAFF
DNA: TGCGCCAGCAGCCAAGATCCGAAAGGGGGCGGGAGGACTGAAGCTTTCTTT

J: TRBJ1-4
V: TRBV7-2
D: TRBD1
size: NA
CDR3: CASSLRTGGVTNEKLFF
DNA: TGTGCCAGCAGTCTCAGGACAGGGGGCGTAACTAATGAAAAACTGTTTTTT

J: TRBJ1-2
V: TRBV4-1
D: NA
size: NA
CDR3: CASSRRTSNYGYTF
DNA: TGCGCCAGCAGCCGGAGAACAAGTAACTATGGCTACACCTTC

J: TRBJ1-1
V: TRBV3-1/TRBV3-2
D: TRBD1
size: NA
CDR3: CASSPGTAGNTEAFF
DNA: TGTGCCAGCAGCCCGGGGACAGCCGGGAACACTGAAGCTTTCTTT

J: TRBJ1-4
V: TRBV10-3
D: NA
size: NA
CDR3: CAIRPGLLRATNEKLFF
DNA: TGTGCCATCAGACCGGGACTCTTGAGGGCAACTAATGAAAAACTGTTTTTT

J: TRBJ2-3
V: TRBV6-2/TRBV6-3
D: TRBD2
size: NA
CDR3: CASSAESGRSTDTQYF
DNA: TGTGCCAGCAGCGCCGAAAGCGGGAGAAGCACAGATACGCAGTATTTT

J: TRBJ2-1
V: TRBV18
D: TRBD1
size: NA
CDR3: CASSPPTGVRHNEQFF
DNA: TGTGCCAGCTCACCGCCAACAGGGGTTCGCCACAATGAGCAGTTCTTC

J: TRBJ2-3
V: TRBV27
D: NA
size: NA
CDR3: CASSLAGTSTDTQYF
DNA: TGTGCCAGCAGTTTAGCAGGGACTAGCACAGATACGCAGTATTTT

J: TRBJ1-2
V: TRBV7-9
D: TRBD1
size: NA
CDR3: CASSLTGGYGYTF
DNA: TGTGCCAGCAGCTTGACAGGGGGCTATGGCTACACCTTC

J: TRBJ1-2
V: TRBV9
D: TRBD1
size: NA
CDR3: CASSVGGTVNYGYTF
DNA: TGTGCCAGCAGCGTAGGTGGGACAGTCAACTATGGCTACACCTTC

J: TRBJ1-5
V: TRBV7-2
D: NA
size: NA
CDR3: CASSLVVGGFQPQHF
DNA: TGTGCCAGCAGCTTAGTCGTGGGGGGATTTCAGCCCCAGCATTTT

J: TRBJ2-1
V: TRBV7-9
D: TRBD2
size: NA
CDR3: CASSLLAGGIGEQFF
DNA: TGTGCCAGCAGCCTCCTAGCGGGAGGCATCGGGGAGCAGTTCTTC

J: TRBJ1-5
V: TRBV9
D: NA
size: NA
CDR3: CASSVDPQGGRVNQPQHF
DNA: TGTGCCAGCAGCGTAGACCCCCAGGGAGGCCGGGTCAATCAGCCCCAGCATTTT

J: TRBJ1-1
V: TRBV2
D: NA
size: NA
CDR3: CASNSDGVTEAFF
DNA: TGTGCCAGCAATTCAGACGGGGTCACTGAAGCTTTCTTT

J: TRBJ2-5
V: TRBV4-3
D: NA
size: once
CDR3: CASSQDGSRIETQYF
DNA: TGCGCCAGCAGCCAAGACGGATCCAGGATCGAGACCCAGTACTTC

J: TRBJ1-1
V: TRBV19
D: TRBD1
size: NA
CDR3: CASSGRTGGAEAFF
DNA: TGTGCCAGTAGTGGAAGGACAGGGGGGGCTGAAGCTTTCTTT

J: TRBJ2-2
V: TRBV19
D: NA
size: NA
CDR3: CASSGEQGYTGELFF
DNA: TGTGCCAGTAGTGGCGAACAGGGCTACACCGGGGAGCTGTTTTTT

J: TRBJ1-5
V: TRBV2
D: NA
size: NA
CDR3: CASSEWAGAGNQPQHF
DNA: TGTGCCAGCAGCGAATGGGCAGGGGCGGGCAATCAGCCCCAGCATTTT

J: TRBJ2-5
V: TRBV30
D: NA
size: NA
CDR3: CAWDRTVQETQYF
DNA: TGTGCCTGGGATCGGACTGTCCAAGAGACCCAGTACTTC